This T cell receptor (beta chain) was identified in a study of T-cell memory formation after mild COVID-19. Study at large: Among the donors, TCR clusters were largely specific to each donor. Study findings and constraints: Later expanders leaned CD4+, whereas clones that contracted between day 15 and 85 were balanced CD4/CD8. Pre-infection memory held some responding clones, suggesting pre-existing cross-reactive T cells responded.

Trimming removed 4 bases from V and 6 bases from J, with 16 bases in between. The CDR3 is made up of 15 amino acids. CDR1 is KGHDR, CDR2 SFDVKD, per germline. Comment on this clonotype: Its antigen is not known.

TCRdb reprocessed the 5' RACE reads with MiXCR, giving one entry per CDR3 protein. The sample includes approximately 260,000 distinct CDR3 sequences, about 17% seen only once; the top ten take approximately 3.4%. The origin of this receptor is a man aged 18 to 29 who had mild COVID-19 (a few samples of this study predate the infection). Cell type and time point are not known. The specimen sequenced was PBMCs or a T cell subset sorted from them (not recorded which). V and J are TRBV24-1 and TRBJ2-3, with D perhaps matching TRBD1 or TRBD2 (6 bases each). The DNA for the CDR3 is TGTGCCACCAGTGAAACCGGACAAGGGGGGGATACGCAGTATTTT. This codes for CATSETGQGGDTQYF.